The next 2 T cell receptor beta chains were all read from a single sample in a study of shared clonotypes between healthy human individuals. This table comes from immunoSEQ multiplex PCR, and its TCRdb copy is limited to in-frame clones, with some not included. The sample lists 400,000 to 500,000 clones, 76% occurring once. The sample taken for sequencing was PBMCs. Source of these receptors: a woman aged 40 to 50 in good health. Some clones in this sample may be carry-over from other donors' samples.

This clone turned up a few times. The V and J genes are TRBV29-1 and TRBJ1-2; the match to TRBD1 covers 12 bases. Germline values: CDR1 SQVTM, CDR2 ANQGSEA. This CDR3 contains 15 residues. Trimming cost V 6 bases and J 8 bases; bases outside gene matches: 13. The CDR3 sequence: CSVQNIGTGGGGYTF. CDR3 bases: TGCAGCGTACAGAATATCGGGACAGGGGGCGGAGGCTACACCTTC.

A few counts support this clone. The J gene is TRBJ2-7, the V gene TRBV14; the match to TRBD1 covers 10 bases. From germline, CDR1 is SGHDN and CDR2 FVKESK. The V gene end was trimmed by 0 bases and the J gene end by 0 bases; junction bases not matched to a gene: 2. CDR3 length: 16 residues. The CDR3 here is CASSQEGQGSSYEQYF. The CDR3 bases are TGTGCCAGCAGCCAAGAGGGACAGGGGAGCTCCTACGAGCAGTACTTC.